This TCR beta chain was sequenced for a study of blood T cell repertoires in COVID-19. The CDR3 totals 16 residues. V lost 0 bases and J 2 bases, leaving 11 bases between the germline ends. Germline assignment: CDR1 MGHRA and CDR2 YSYEKL. Clones were sequenced by immunoSEQ multiplex PCR, and TCRdb holds only the in-frame ones, with some missing. The sample records approximately 210,000 clones, approximately 80% being singletons. The chain links TRBV4-1 to TRBJ1-5, with a weak D call TRBD1 (6 bases). Sequencing was done on a sample of PBMCs or T cells enriched from blood (not recorded which). The source is a man aged 25-45 years with acute COVID-19. Here the CDR3 DNA reads TGCGCCAGCAGCCAAGACAGGGGCGAGGGCAATCAGCCCCAGCATTTT. Its translation is CASSQDRGEGNQPQHF.